Listed below are T cell receptor beta chains from one sample, sequenced in a study of T cells after yellow fever vaccination. TCRdb passed the 5' RACE reads through MiXCR, listing each CDR3 protein once. The table includes 100,000 to 150,000 distinct CDR3 sequences, 6.5% to 8% detected once. Source: CD4+ T cells sorted from PBMCs, taken around 10 days after the first yellow fever vaccination. These receptors were collected from a man aged 18-30 years who received the YFV17D yellow fever vaccine. The CDR3 runs from the conserved cysteine through the conserved F or W. Each record gives: clone size, D gene, J gene, V gene, CDR3 length, CDR3 protein, CDR3 DNA. The D gene is left open where the match is weak. Clone size is not always given. Where it is, it says once, few, many or a class for expanded clones.

-,TRBD2,TRBJ2-1,TRBV24-1,17,CATSDGKAAGGTNEQFF,TGTGCCACCAGTGACGGGAAAGCGGCCGGGGGGACCAATGAGCAGTTCTTC
many,-,TRBJ1-1,TRBV7-3,13,CASSLGPSAEAFF,TGTGCCAGCAGCTTAGGGCCCTCTGCCGAAGCTTTCTTT
many,-,TRBJ2-2,TRBV5-5,15,CASSLDQRRTGELFF,TGTGCCAGCAGCTTGGATCAGAGGCGGACCGGGGAGCTGTTTTTT
many,-,TRBJ1-6,TRBV12-3/TRBV12-4,12,CASSFENSPLHF,TGTGCCAGCAGTTTCGAAAATTCACCCCTCCACTTT
-,-,TRBJ2-1,TRBV29-1,12,CSVVRQQNEQFF,TGCAGCGTTGTTCGGCAGCAAAATGAGCAGTTCTTC
many,-,TRBJ2-5,TRBV20-1,15,CSARVSGTAQETQYF,TGCAGTGCTAGAGTCTCGGGAACAGCTCAAGAGACCCAGTACTTC
many,-,TRBJ1-1,TRBV20-1,13,CSARNTLRGEAFF,TGCAGTGCTAGAAACACCCTGAGGGGTGAAGCTTTCTTT
many,-,TRBJ1-2,TRBV9,11,CASSSDRGYTF,TGTGCCAGCAGCTCAGACAGGGGCTACACCTTC
many,-,TRBJ1-1,TRBV3-1,13,CASRGTGGTEAFF,TGTGCCAGCCGAGGGACGGGGGGCACTGAAGCTTTCTTT
many,-,TRBJ1-2,TRBV20-1,13,CSATREGNYGYTF,TGCAGTGCTACCAGGGAGGGTAACTATGGCTACACCTTC
many,TRBD2,TRBJ2-2,TRBV6-1,15,CASSSLGTSGFELFF,TGTGCCAGCAGCTCATTGGGGACTAGCGGGTTCGAGCTGTTTTTT
few,-,TRBJ2-1,TRBV5-1,11,CASSQDYEQFF,TGCGCCAGCAGCCAGGACTATGAGCAGTTCTTC
many,-,TRBJ1-4,TRBV4-3,15,CASSQDNRDDEKLFF,TGCGCCAGCAGCCAAGATAACAGGGACGATGAAAAACTGTTTTTT
many,-,TRBJ1-5,TRBV4-1,17,CASSRLITGEGNQPQHF,TGCGCCAGCAGCCGATTGATCACAGGTGAGGGCAATCAGCCCCAGCATTTT
many,-,TRBJ1-1,TRBV5-1,14,CASTLDGGRTEAFF,TGCGCCAGCACTCTGGACGGGGGTAGGACTGAAGCTTTCTTT
many,-,TRBJ1-1,TRBV6-1,17,CASTYGSRGGGVTEAFF,TGTGCCAGCACCTACGGGAGTCGTGGCGGAGGGGTCACTGAAGCTTTCTTT
many,-,TRBJ2-3,TRBV18,15,CASSPPSQGSDTQYF,TGTGCCAGCTCACCACCTTCCCAGGGATCAGATACGCAGTATTTT
few,-,TRBJ2-3,TRBV7-9,15,CASSSYGGPADTQYF,TGTGCCAGCAGCTCCTATGGAGGTCCCGCAGATACGCAGTATTTT
many,TRBD2,TRBJ2-3,TRBV2,17,CASSDPGLAGGRGTQYF,TGTGCCAGCAGTGACCCGGGACTAGCGGGGGGTCGGGGTACGCAGTATTTT
many,TRBD2,TRBJ2-3,TRBV11-1,19,CASSFGWVASGASTDTQYF,TGTGCCAGCAGCTTTGGCTGGGTGGCTAGCGGGGCGAGCACAGATACGCAGTATTTT
many,TRBD2,TRBJ2-3,TRBV7-2,17,CASSLGLAGGVTDTQYF,TGTGCCAGCAGCTTAGGCCTAGCGGGGGGGGTTACAGATACGCAGTATTTT
many,-,TRBJ2-1,TRBV4-1,15,CASSQTGITSSEQFF,TGCGCCAGCAGCCAAACCGGGATTACGTCAAGTGAGCAGTTCTTC
many,TRBD1,TRBJ2-1,TRBV11-2,14,CASSLDLRGNEQFF,TGTGCCAGCAGCTTAGATCTCAGGGGGAATGAGCAGTTCTTC
few,-,TRBJ1-5,TRBV27,18,CACSLSGWSGYSNQPQHF,TGTGCCTGCAGTTTATCCGGGTGGTCTGGGTATAGCAATCAGCCCCAGCATTTT
few,TRBD2,TRBJ2-3,TRBV20-1,14,CSARAGGSTNTQYF,TGCAGTGCCCGAGCGGGGGGGAGCACAAATACGCAGTATTTT
many,-,TRBJ2-3,TRBV4-2,18,CASSQDPPGTTRSYTQYF,TGTGCCAGCAGCCAAGATCCCCCCGGGACGACTCGGTCCTATACGCAGTATTTT
many,-,TRBJ1-1,TRBV7-3,13,CASSPVPVTEAFF,TGTGCCAGCAGCCCCGTCCCTGTCACTGAAGCTTTCTTT
-,-,TRBJ2-6,TRBV7-6,17,CASSLVGGRSGANVLTF,TGTGCCAGCAGCTTAGTCGGGGGGCGGTCTGGGGCCAACGTCCTGACTTTC
many,-,TRBJ2-5,TRBV3-1,14,CASSQDPREETQYF,TGTGCCAGCAGCCAAGATCCACGGGAAGAGACCCAGTACTTC
many,-,TRBJ2-5,TRBV5-1,14,CASSSDSTQETQYF,TGCGCCAGCAGCTCCGACTCAACCCAAGAGACCCAGTACTTC
many,-,TRBJ2-5,TRBV5-1,15,CASSSRPGHQETQYF,TGCGCCAGCAGCAGCCGCCCCGGACATCAAGAGACCCAGTACTTC
many,TRBD1,TRBJ1-4,TRBV18,17,CASSPALRQGALGKLFF,TGTGCCAGCTCACCCGCTCTCAGACAGGGGGCGCTTGGAAAACTGTTTTTT
many,TRBD2,TRBJ2-5,TRBV20-1,13,CSASQLARETQYF,TGCAGTGCTTCACAACTAGCGCGGGAGACCCAGTACTTC
-,-,TRBJ2-5,TRBV5-4,14,CASSLGGAEETQYF,TGTGCCAGCAGCTTGGGGGGGGCCGAAGAGACCCAGTACTTC
many,-,TRBJ2-3,TRBV11-2,14,CASSDPGSADTQYF,TGTGCCAGCAGCGACCCCGGGAGTGCAGATACGCAGTATTTT
few,-,TRBJ2-1,TRBV7-8,15,CASSPQGSSYNEQFF,TGTGCCAGCAGCCCTCAGGGGAGCTCCTACAATGAGCAGTTCTTC
many,-,TRBJ2-3,TRBV5-1,17,CASSPEAGQPRTDTQYF,TGCGCCAGCAGCCCCGAGGCGGGACAGCCACGCACAGATACGCAGTATTTT
many,TRBD1,TRBJ2-1,TRBV5-1,15,CASSPVRDRGNEQFF,TGCGCCAGCAGCCCGGTCCGGGACAGGGGCAATGAGCAGTTCTTC
many,-,TRBJ1-6,TRBV6-5,15,CASSYPFAYNSPLHF,TGTGCCAGCAGTTACCCGTTCGCCTATAATTCACCCCTCCACTTT
-,-,TRBJ1-5,TRBV20-1,18,CSARGSLGGRAMSQPQHF,TGCAGTGCTAGAGGATCGCTGGGGGGCAGGGCAATGAGTCAGCCCCAGCATTTT
many,-,TRBJ2-3,TRBV5-1,17,CASSLPTGTHATDTQYF,TGCGCCAGCAGCCTCCCCACCGGGACACACGCCACAGATACGCAGTATTTT
many,-,TRBJ1-1,TRBV7-6,16,CASSLESGLGGTEAFF,TGTGCCAGCAGCTTAGAATCAGGGCTGGGGGGCACTGAAGCTTTCTTT
many,-,TRBJ2-3,TRBV19,12,CASTPLGGTQYF,TGTGCCAGTACCCCTCTGGGTGGTACGCAGTATTTT
many,-,TRBJ2-3,TRBV10-1,13,CASRGVQSDTQYF,TGCGCCAGCAGGGGGGTCCAATCGGATACGCAGTATTTT
many,-,TRBJ1-6,TRBV5-1,14,CASSIRDLNSPLHF,TGCGCCAGCAGCATACGGGATCTAAATTCACCCCTCCACTTT
many,-,TRBJ1-5,TRBV7-2,13,CASSFDLGWPQHF,TGTGCCAGCAGCTTCGATTTGGGATGGCCCCAGCATTTT
many,-,TRBJ2-2,TRBV2,14,CASSAEMNTGELFF,TGTGCCAGCAGTGCCGAGATGAACACCGGGGAGCTGTTTTTT
many,-,TRBJ2-6,TRBV20-1,14,CSAIESSGANVLTF,TGCAGTGCTATAGAAAGCTCTGGGGCCAACGTCCTGACTTTC
many,-,TRBJ1-2,TRBV24-1,17,CATSDSPSAEPFYGYTF,TGTGCCACCAGTGATTCCCCCAGTGCAGAACCGTTCTATGGCTACACCTTC
many,TRBD1,TRBJ2-2,TRBV12-3/TRBV12-4,15,CASSRDRANTGELFF,TGTGCCAGCAGTCGGGACAGGGCGAACACCGGGGAGCTGTTTTTT
many,-,TRBJ2-2,TRBV10-3,15,CAIGLAGTRPGELFF,TGTGCCATCGGATTGGCAGGAACACGTCCCGGGGAGCTGTTTTTT
many,-,TRBJ1-2,TRBV5-1,14,CASSLDVRDGGYTF,TGCGCCAGCAGCTTGGATGTTAGGGATGGTGGCTACACCTTC